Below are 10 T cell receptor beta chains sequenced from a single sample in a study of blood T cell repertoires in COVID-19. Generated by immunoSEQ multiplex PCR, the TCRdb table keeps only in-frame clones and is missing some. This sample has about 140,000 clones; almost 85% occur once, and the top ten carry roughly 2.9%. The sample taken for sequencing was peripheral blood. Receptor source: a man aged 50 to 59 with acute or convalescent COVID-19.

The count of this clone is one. The chain's CDR3 is CASSLGGTLANEQFF. For the CDR3, the DNA is TGTGCCAGCAGCTTAGGGGGGACTTTAGCGAATGAGCAGTTCTTC. The genes are TRBV7-9 and TRBJ2-1, with D possibly being TRBD2 (6 bases). V was pared by 1 base and J by 7 bases, with 14 bases between. Per the germline V gene, CDR1 is SEHNR and CDR2 is FQNEAQ (reference sequence). CDR3 length equals 15 residues. Complete variable domain (other parts from reference TRBV7-9 and TRBJ2-1): DTGVSQNPRHKITKRGQNVTFRCDPISEHNRLYWYRQTLGQGPEFLTYFQNEAQLEKSRLLSDRFSAERPKGSFSTLEIQRTEQGDSAMYLCASSLGGTLANEQFFGPGTRLTVL.

The CDR3 region is CASSLGLVTEAFF. CDR3 sequence (DNA): TGTGCCAGCAGCTTAGGACTGGTTACTGAAGCTTTCTTT. V gene TRBV7-2 combines with J gene TRBJ1-1; D unresolved. The CDR3 consists of 13 residues. Germline V lookup: CDR1 SGHTA, CDR2 FQGNSA. The V gene lost 1 base and the J gene lost 5 bases, with 8 bases spanning the gap.

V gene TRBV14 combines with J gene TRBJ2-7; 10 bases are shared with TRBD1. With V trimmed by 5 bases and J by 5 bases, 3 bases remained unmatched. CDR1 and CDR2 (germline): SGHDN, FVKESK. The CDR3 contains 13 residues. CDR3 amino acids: CASSTGQGNEQYF. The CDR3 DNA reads TGTGCCAGCAGCACGGGACAGGGGAACGAGCAGTACTTC.

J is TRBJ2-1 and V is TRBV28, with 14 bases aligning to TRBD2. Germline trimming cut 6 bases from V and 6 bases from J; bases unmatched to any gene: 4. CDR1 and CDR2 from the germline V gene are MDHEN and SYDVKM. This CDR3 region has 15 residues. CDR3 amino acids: CASRKGLAGVNEQFF. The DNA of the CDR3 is TGTGCCAGCAGAAAGGGACTAGCGGGAGTCAATGAGCAGTTCTTC. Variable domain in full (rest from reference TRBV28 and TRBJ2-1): DVKVTQSSRYLVKRTGEKVFLECVQDMDHENMFWYRQDPGLGLRLIYFSYDVKMKEKGDIPEGYSVSREKKERFSLILESASTNQTSMYLCASRKGLAGVNEQFFGPGTRLTVL.

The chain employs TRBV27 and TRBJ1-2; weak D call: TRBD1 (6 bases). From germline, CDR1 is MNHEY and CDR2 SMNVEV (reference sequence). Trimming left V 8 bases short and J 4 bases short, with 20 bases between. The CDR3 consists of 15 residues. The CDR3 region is CASVQLAGQIYGYTF. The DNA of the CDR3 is TGTGCCAGCGTCCAATTGGCTGGACAGATCTATGGCTACACCTTC.

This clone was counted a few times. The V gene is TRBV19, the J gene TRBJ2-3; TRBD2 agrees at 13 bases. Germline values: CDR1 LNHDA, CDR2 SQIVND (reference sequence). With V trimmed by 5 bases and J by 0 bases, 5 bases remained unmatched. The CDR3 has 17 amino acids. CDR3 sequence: CASSLRTSGSSTDTQYF. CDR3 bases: TGTGCCAGTAGTCTTCGGACTAGCGGGAGTAGCACAGATACGCAGTATTTT.

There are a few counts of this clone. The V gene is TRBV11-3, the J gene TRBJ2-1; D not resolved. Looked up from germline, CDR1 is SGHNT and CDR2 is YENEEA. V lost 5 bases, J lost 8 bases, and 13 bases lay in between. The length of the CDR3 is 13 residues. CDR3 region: CASSAVEVHEQFF. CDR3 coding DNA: TGTGCCAGCAGCGCCGTAGAGGTTCATGAGCAGTTCTTC.

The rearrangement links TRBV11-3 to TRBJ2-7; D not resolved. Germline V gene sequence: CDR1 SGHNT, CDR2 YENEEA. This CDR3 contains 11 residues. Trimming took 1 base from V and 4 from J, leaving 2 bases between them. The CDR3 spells CASSLAYEQYF. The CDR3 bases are TGTGCCAGCAGCTTAGCTTACGAGCAGTACTTC.

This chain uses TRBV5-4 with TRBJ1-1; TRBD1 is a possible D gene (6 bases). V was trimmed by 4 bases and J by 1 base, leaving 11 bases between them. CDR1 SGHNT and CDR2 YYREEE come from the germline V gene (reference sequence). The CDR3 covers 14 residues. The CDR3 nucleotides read TGTGCCAGCAGCCGGGACACCTCGAACACTGAAGCTTTCTTT. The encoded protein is CASSRDTSNTEAFF.

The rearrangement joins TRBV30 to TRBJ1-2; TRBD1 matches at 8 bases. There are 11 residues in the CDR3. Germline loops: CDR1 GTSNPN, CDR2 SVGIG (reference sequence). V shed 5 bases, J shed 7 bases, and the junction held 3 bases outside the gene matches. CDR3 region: CAWGQGLGYTF. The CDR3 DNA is TGTGCCTGGGGACAGGGACTTGGCTACACCTTC.